A single T cell receptor beta chain is shown here with its context. Its antigen is as yet unknown. Germline-derived CDR1 and CDR2 are SNHLY and FYNNEI. J lost 7 bases, V lost 6 bases, and 6 bases had no gene match. CDR3 length equals 14 residues. The source of the sample is a study of beta chain features in type 1 diabetes. Overall study context: When patients were set against healthy donors, age, gender and cell yields were similar. Findings and limits, study-wide: A moderate, significant TCRB CDR3 shortening appeared in type 1 diabetes across four CD4+ subsets. For cells with high TCR expression, cDNA sequencing could yield over-representation. The question left open here concerned HLA type influencing TCRB rearrangement.

Sequencing targeted expressed TCRB transcripts, as all isolated RNA had been reverse transcribed. Libraries were prepared by immunoSEQ multiplex PCR; TCRdb keeps only in-frame clonotypes and omits some of them. The sample has roughly 150,000 clones, approximately 8.4% seen once. The clonotype comes from a man aged 18 to 30 with type 1 diabetes. The chain joins TRBV2 to TRBJ2-2; 9 nucleotides agree with TRBD1. What was sequenced was central memory CD4+ T cells from blood. In nucleotides, the CDR3 is TGTGCCAGCAGGCCCGGGACAGGGAGCGGGGAGCTGTTTTTT. As protein: CASRPGTGSGELFF.